Presented here are 10 T cell receptor beta chains from one specimen sequenced in a study of radiotherapy plus CTLA-4 blockade in lung cancer. Measured with immunoSEQ multiplex PCR; TCRdb has only the in-frame clones, and not every one. This table has some 43,000 clones, roughly 80% appearing once. The sequencing used peripheral blood, collected from a patient treated with radiotherapy plus ipilimumab. These receptors all stem from a human donor with non-small cell lung cancer who had stable disease on radiotherapy plus ipilimumab.

V is TRBV19 and J is TRBJ1-1, with unresolved D. Germline lookup yields CDR1 LNHDA and CDR2 SQIVND (reference sequence). This CDR3 has 14 amino acids. V was shortened by 3 bases and J by 0 bases, with 8 bases between the two germline ends. The CDR3 DNA is TGTGCCAGTAGTATTCAGAAACTGAACACTGAAGCTTTCTTT. Amino acid sequence: CASSIQKLNTEAFF.

The chain uses TRBV29-1 and TRBJ2-7, with D possibly matching TRBD2 (5 bases). This CDR3 has 13 amino acids. CDR1 and CDR2 (germline): SQVTM, ANQGSEA. Trimming cost V 4 bases and J 9 bases, with 19 bases left between them. CDR3 loop: CSVASGLLRAQYF. The DNA of the CDR3 is TGCAGCGTTGCGTCCGGACTCCTACGAGCGCAGTACTTC.

This chain links TRBV2 with TRBJ1-3; a possible D gene is TRBD1 (5 bases). The CDR3 covers 16 residues. CDR1 SNHLY and CDR2 FYNNEI come from the germline V gene. Trimming left V 5 bases short and J 3 bases short, with 17 bases between. CDR3 sequence reads: CASSTRQGSGGNTIYF. The CDR3 DNA reads as TGTGCCAGCAGTACAAGGCAGGGTTCGGGTGGAAACACCATATATTTT.

This sequence joins TRBV27 and TRBJ2-7, with 9 bases fitting TRBD2. Per germline, CDR1 MNHEY and CDR2 SMNVEV (reference sequence). V lost 6 bases and J lost 1; bases outside the gene matches: 13. The CDR3 extends over 17 amino acids. CDR3 in amino acids: CASREGSGSTISYEQYF. For the CDR3, the DNA is TGTGCCAGCAGGGAGGGTAGCGGGAGTACGATTTCCTACGAGCAGTACTTC.

The gene calls are TRBV28 and TRBJ2-1, with 10 bases fitting TRBD2. Per the germline V gene, CDR1 is MDHEN and CDR2 is SYDVKM. This CDR3 region has 16 residues. Trimming at V came to 4 bases and at J to 7 bases, leaving 10 bases not matched to a gene. The CDR3 loop is CASSSGAGGFLNEQFF. As DNA, the CDR3 is TGTGCCAGCAGTTCGGGAGCGGGAGGGTTCCTTAATGAGCAGTTCTTC.

The chain combines TRBV7-2 with TRBJ2-7; the D is unclear. CDR3 length: 14 residues. Trimming cost V 0 bases and J 5 bases, with 11 bases left between them. Germline CDR1 SGHTA, CDR2 FQGNSA. CDR3 in DNA: TGTGCCAGCAGCTTAGCATTAGCCGCCGACGAGCAGTACTTC. This gives the protein CASSLALAADEQYF.

The CDR3 region is CASPGVANEQFF. The CDR3 DNA is TGTGCCTCCCCCGGAGTAGCCAATGAGCAGTTCTTC. V gene TRBV30 combines with J gene TRBJ2-1, with unresolved D. This CDR3 contains 12 residues. The germline gives CDR1 GTSNPN, CDR2 SVGIG (reference sequence). V lost 7 bases and J lost 6, with 13 bases in between.

V usage is TRBV2 and J usage is TRBJ2-3; TRBD2 aligns across 7 bases. This CDR3 has 15 amino acids. CDR1 and CDR2 from the germline V gene are SNHLY and FYNNEI. Losses at the gene ends were 8 bases for V and 2 bases for J; bases not matched to a gene: 10. As DNA, the CDR3 is TGTGCCAGCGTGCGCGGGAGCGTGTTCACAGATACGCAGTATTTT. Its protein is CASVRGSVFTDTQYF. Looking up the rest from reference TRBV2 and TRBJ2-3 gives the full variable domain: EPEVTQTPSHQVTQMGQEVILRCVPISNHLYFYWYRQILGQKVEFLVSFYNNEISEKSEIFDDQFSVERPDGSNFTLKIRSTKLEDSAMYFCASVRGSVFTDTQYFGPGTRLTVL.

V gene TRBV7-2 combines with J gene TRBJ1-4; 8 bases are shared with TRBD1. Trimming took 4 bases from V and 4 from J; bases not matched to a gene: 5. This CDR3 comprises 15 residues. Germline lookup yields CDR1 SGHTA and CDR2 FQGNSA. The CDR3 bases are TGTGCCAGCAGCTGGGGACAGGTTGTTAATGAAAAACTGTTTTTT. Its translation: CASSWGQVVNEKLFF.

This chain links TRBV5-6 with TRBJ2-1, with 8 bases aligning to TRBD2. The J segment lost 1 base and the V segment lost 3 bases, leaving 6 bases of the junction unmatched. CDR1 is SGHDT, CDR2 YYEEEE, per germline. CDR3 length: 16 amino acids. CDR3 in DNA: TGTGCCAGCAGCTGGGCCGGGGGGGGGTCCTACAATGAGCAGTTCTTC. This gives the protein CASSWAGGGSYNEQFF.